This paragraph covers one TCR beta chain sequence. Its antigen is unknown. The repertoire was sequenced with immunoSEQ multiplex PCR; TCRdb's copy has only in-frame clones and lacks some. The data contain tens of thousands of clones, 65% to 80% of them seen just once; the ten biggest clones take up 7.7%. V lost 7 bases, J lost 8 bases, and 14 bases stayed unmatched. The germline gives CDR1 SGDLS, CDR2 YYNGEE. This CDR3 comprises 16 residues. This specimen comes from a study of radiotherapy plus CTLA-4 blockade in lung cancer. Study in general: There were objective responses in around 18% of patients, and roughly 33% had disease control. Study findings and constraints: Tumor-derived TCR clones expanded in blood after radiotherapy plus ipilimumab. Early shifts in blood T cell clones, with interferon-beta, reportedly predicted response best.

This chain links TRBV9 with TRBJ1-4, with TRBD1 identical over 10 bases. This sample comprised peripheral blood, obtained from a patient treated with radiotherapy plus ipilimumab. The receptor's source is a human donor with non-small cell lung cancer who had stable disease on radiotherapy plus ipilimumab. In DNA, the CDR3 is TGTGCCAGCTCACCGAGGGGGGGACAGGGGAACGAAAAACTGTTTTTT. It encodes CASSPRGGQGNEKLFF.